The clone carrying this T cell receptor beta chain was detected a few times. Its antigen is still unknown. The data belong to a study of T-cell memory formation after mild COVID-19. Turning to the study itself: TCR clusters were mostly confined to one donor each.

The authors produced TCR alpha and TCR beta cDNA libraries with sample barcodes and UMIs by 5'RACE using constant-segment primers. TCRdb reanalysed the 5' RACE reads using MiXCR and keeps one entry per CDR3 protein. The sample carries 550,000 to 700,000 distinct CDR3 sequences, about a sixth recorded once. Study findings and constraints: SARS-CoV-2 specificity was not confirmed for second-wave clones peaking on day 37.

Sample: PBMCs or a T cell subset sorted from them (not recorded which). This receptor was obtained from an adult woman who had mild COVID-19 (a few samples of this study predate the infection). Cell type and time point are not known.

The chain's CDR3 is CASSLALKSHEQFF. The CDR3 DNA reads as TGTGCCAGCAGCTTAGCGCTGAAGAGTCATGAGCAGTTCTTC. This chain connects TRBV7-9 to TRBJ2-1; D is uncertain. Germline CDR1 and CDR2: SEHNR and FQNEAQ (reference sequence). The CDR3 is 14 residues long. The germline V and J ends were trimmed by 0 bases and 8 bases, with 11 bases remaining between them.